This TCR beta chain came from a study of cytomegalovirus exposure and HLA in healthy donors. CDR3 length: 15 residues. J gave up 6 bases and V 1 base, and 5 bases lay outside the gene matches. The germline V gene has CDR1 MGHRA and CDR2 YSYEKL. Only in-frame clones appear in the TCRdb table, and some are missing; sequencing was by immunoSEQ multiplex PCR. The repertoire holds 110,000 or so clones, with around 88% as singletons. As to this clone: Its antigen is still unknown.

General study findings and limits: Overall, roughly 160 TCR beta chains were annotated as cytomegalovirus-associated.

This receptor was identified in a man aged 18 to 30 in good health and CMV-seronegative. J is TRBJ2-2 and V is TRBV4-1, with 7 bases fitting TRBD2. The material sequenced was PBMCs. The CDR3 loop reads CASSQVFGGAGELFF. In DNA, the CDR3 is TGCGCCAGCAGCCAAGTCTTTGGGGGGGCCGGGGAGCTGTTTTTT.